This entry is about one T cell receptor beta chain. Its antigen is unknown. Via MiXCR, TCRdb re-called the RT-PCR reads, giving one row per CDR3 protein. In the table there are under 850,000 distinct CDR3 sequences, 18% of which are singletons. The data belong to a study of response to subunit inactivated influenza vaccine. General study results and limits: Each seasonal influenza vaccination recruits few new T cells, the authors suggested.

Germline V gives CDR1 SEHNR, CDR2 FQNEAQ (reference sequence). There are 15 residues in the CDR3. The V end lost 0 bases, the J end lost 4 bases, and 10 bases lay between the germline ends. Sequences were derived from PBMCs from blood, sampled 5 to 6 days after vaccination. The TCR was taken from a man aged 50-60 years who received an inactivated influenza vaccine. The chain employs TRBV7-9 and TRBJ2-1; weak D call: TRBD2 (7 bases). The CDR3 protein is CASSLAAGQYNEQFF. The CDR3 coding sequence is TGTGCCAGCAGCTTAGCAGCGGGACAATACAATGAGCAGTTCTTC.